This is a list of T cell receptor beta chains from one sample in a study of identifying expanded T cells in peripheral blood. The assay was immunoSEQ multiplex PCR, and TCRdb's table has in-frame clones only and misses some. The table has approximately 110,000 clones, 88% seen once. The sequenced sample consisted of blood. The receptors originated from a person between 18 and 69 years old in good health. The CDR3 runs from the conserved cysteine through the conserved F or W. D genes are given only for firm matches. For some rows the clone size is stated as once, few or many, or as a class when expanded; others skip it.

J gene: TRBJ2-3
V gene: TRBV9
clone size: NA
D gene: TRBD1
CDR3 DNA: TGTGCCAGCAGCGCCGACCGACCGCGACAGGGGGCCACAGATACGCAGTATTTT
CDR3 protein: CASSADRPRQGATDTQYF

J gene: TRBJ1-2
V gene: TRBV29-1
clone size: few
D gene: NA
CDR3 DNA: TGCAGCGTCCATGAAAGTACCCGGGGTGCTAACTATGGCTACACCTTC
CDR3 protein: CSVHESTRGANYGYTF

J gene: TRBJ2-2
V gene: TRBV5-6
clone size: NA
D gene: NA
CDR3 DNA: TGTGCCAGCAGCTTTACCGGGCTGACCGGGGAGCTGTTTTTT
CDR3 protein: CASSFTGLTGELFF

J gene: TRBJ2-1
V gene: TRBV5-6
clone size: NA
D gene: NA
CDR3 DNA: TGTGCCAGCAGCTTATTGGGGGCCCAAATGAATGGGCAGTTCTTC
CDR3 protein: CASSLLGAQMNGQFF

J gene: TRBJ2-7
V gene: TRBV10-3
clone size: NA
D gene: NA
CDR3 DNA: TGTGCCATTCGAGGTCCGTCCTACGAGCAGTACTTC
CDR3 protein: CAIRGPSYEQYF

J gene: TRBJ2-7
V gene: TRBV28
clone size: once
D gene: NA
CDR3 DNA: TGTGCCAGCAGCCCGGGACCGAGCTCCTACGAGCAGTACTTC
CDR3 protein: CASSPGPSSYEQYF

J gene: TRBJ2-1
V gene: TRBV29-1
clone size: once
D gene: TRBD2
CDR3 DNA: TGCAGCGTCAGGGCATCTAGCGGGATTGGCGATGAGCAGTTCTTC
CDR3 protein: CSVRASSGIGDEQFF

J gene: TRBJ1-2
V gene: TRBV27
clone size: NA
D gene: NA
CDR3 DNA: TGTGCCAGCAGATCCCCGGGGGGCTATGGCTACACCTTC
CDR3 protein: CASRSPGGYGYTF

J gene: TRBJ2-3
V gene: TRBV19
clone size: NA
D gene: NA
CDR3 DNA: TGTGCCAGTAGTATTCGAGCAGATACGCAGTATTTT
CDR3 protein: CASSIRADTQYF

J gene: TRBJ1-5
V gene: TRBV6-5
clone size: NA
D gene: NA
CDR3 DNA: TGTGCCAGCAGTTACTCAGGGTTTAGCAATCAGCCCCAGCATTTT
CDR3 protein: CASSYSGFSNQPQHF

J gene: TRBJ2-7
V gene: TRBV7-6
clone size: NA
D gene: NA
CDR3 DNA: TGTGCCAGCAGCTTAGTCGCGGGTAACTCCTACGAGCAGTACTTC
CDR3 protein: CASSLVAGNSYEQYF

J gene: TRBJ2-7
V gene: TRBV25-1
clone size: NA
D gene: NA
CDR3 DNA: TGTGCCAGCAGTGAAGGATACGAGCAGTACTTC
CDR3 protein: CASSEGYEQYF

J gene: TRBJ1-6
V gene: TRBV2
clone size: once
D gene: TRBD1
CDR3 DNA: TGTGCCACCTCATCGGGACAGTATAATTCACCCCTCCACTTT
CDR3 protein: CATSSGQYNSPLHF

J gene: TRBJ2-3
V gene: TRBV2
clone size: NA
D gene: TRBD2
CDR3 DNA: TGTGCCAGCAGTGAGGCTAGCGGGAGAACAGATACGCAGTATTTT
CDR3 protein: CASSEASGRTDTQYF

J gene: TRBJ1-2
V gene: TRBV6-5
clone size: NA
D gene: NA
CDR3 DNA: TGTGCCAGCAGTTACTCTGAGGCAGGGAACTATGGCTACACCTTC
CDR3 protein: CASSYSEAGNYGYTF

J gene: TRBJ2-5
V gene: TRBV2
clone size: NA
D gene: TRBD2
CDR3 DNA: TGTGGACTAGCGGGAGGCTCTGAGACCCAGTACTTC
CDR3 protein: CGLAGGSETQYF

J gene: TRBJ1-1
V gene: TRBV25-1
clone size: NA
D gene: NA
CDR3 DNA: TGTGCCAGCAGTGAAGGATCGAACACTGAAGCTTTCTTT
CDR3 protein: CASSEGSNTEAFF